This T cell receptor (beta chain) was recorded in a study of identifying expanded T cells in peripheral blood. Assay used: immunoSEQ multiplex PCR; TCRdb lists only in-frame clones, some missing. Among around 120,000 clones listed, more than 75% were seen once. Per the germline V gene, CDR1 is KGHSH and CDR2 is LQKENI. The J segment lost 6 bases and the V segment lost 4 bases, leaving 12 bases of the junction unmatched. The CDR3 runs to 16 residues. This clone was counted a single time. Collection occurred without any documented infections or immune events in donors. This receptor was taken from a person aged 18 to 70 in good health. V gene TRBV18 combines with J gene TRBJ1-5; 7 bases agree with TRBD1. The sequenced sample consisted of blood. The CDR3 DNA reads TGTGCCAGCTCACGACAGGGACAGATTCGAAGTCAGCCCCAGCATTTT. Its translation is CASSRQGQIRSQPQHF.